Detailed here is one TCR beta chain. As yet, its antigen is unknown. The data were taken from a study of beta chain features in type 1 diabetes. Regarding the study as a whole: The influence of HLA type on TCRB rearrangement stayed undetermined. Within the patient group, naive, central memory and Treg TCRB repertoires appeared more similar to each other than within healthy donors. The study found fewer insertions and more deletions at VDJ junctions in type 1 diabetes patients.

Isolated RNA was reverse transcribed in full, so expressed TCRB transcripts were sequenced. Naive, central memory and regulatory T cell samples came to a mean of about 4 million reads. Method: immunoSEQ multiplex PCR; TCRdb's copy keeps in-frame clones and lacks some. The repertoire has hundreds of thousands of clones, under 8.5% of them found once; the top ten carry 0.44%. The CDR3 has 16 amino acids. The germline V gene encodes CDR1 SGHKS and CDR2 YYEKEE (reference sequence). V lost 0 bases to trimming and J lost 8 bases; unmatched junction nucleotides: 12. The sample taken for sequencing was central memory CD4+ T cells from blood. This chain joins TRBV5-5 and TRBJ1-2; 8 bases agree with TRBD1. The TCR comes from a woman under 30 in good health. The CDR3 DNA is TGTGCCAGCAGCTTGGCCCCACAGGGGGACGTAGGAGGCTACACCTTC. It specifies CASSLAPQGDVGGYTF.